The 5 T cell receptor beta chains in this list originate from one sample, sequenced in a study of cytomegalovirus exposure and HLA in healthy donors. PCR employed 60 Vbeta and 13 Jbeta primers. Some clones are missing from TCRdb's copy, which holds only in-frame ones; the method was immunoSEQ multiplex PCR. The table shows 150,000 to 200,000 clones, with 80% to 90% occurring only once. Sequencing input: PBMCs. The receptors come from a woman aged 18 to 35 in good health and CMV-seronegative.

The chain carries TRBV6-1 and TRBJ1-3, with D possibly being TRBD1 (5 bases). The CDR3 is 15 residues long. V was shortened by 4 bases and J by 0 bases, with 10 bases between the two germline ends. The germline V gene encodes CDR1 MNHNS and CDR2 SASEGT. CDR3 loop: CASSGYRSSGNTIYF. In DNA form, the CDR3 reads TGTGCCAGCAGTGGATACAGGAGCTCTGGAAACACCATATATTTT.

This clone was detected a few times. The chain recombines TRBV2 with TRBJ1-1; a weak D match, TRBD1 (5 bases). CDR1 and CDR2 from the germline V gene are SNHLY and FYNNEI. The CDR3 runs to 14 residues. V was pared by 1 base and J by 10 bases, with 16 bases between. The CDR3 bases are TGTGCCAGCAGTGAAGGGGGGTGGGAGGGGCTAGCTTTCTTT. Protein: CASSEGGWEGLAFF.

The chain joins TRBV6-5 to TRBJ2-7; D is possibly TRBD1 (6 bases). This CDR3 comprises 14 residues. Germline CDR1 MNHEY, CDR2 SVGAGI. Trimming stripped 2 bases from V and 3 bases from J, with 11 bases between. The chain's CDR3 is CASSYDRQFYEQYF. The CDR3 DNA reads as TGTGCCAGCAGTTACGACAGGCAGTTCTACGAGCAGTACTTC.

This chain connects TRBV30 to TRBJ2-5; TRBD2 might be the D (5 bases). The CDR3 runs to 12 residues. The V and J ends lost 2 bases and 5 bases respectively, with 9 bases between them. Germline CDR1 is GTSNPN and CDR2 is SVGIG (reference sequence). The CDR3, as DNA: TGTGCCTGGAGTCATCGAGGGGAGACCCAGTACTTC. This codes for CAWSHRGETQYF.

This chain's CDR3 is CASSVQGNSPLHF. CDR3 DNA sequence: TGCGCCAGCAGCGTACAGGGGAATTCACCCCTCCACTTT. The gene calls are TRBV5-1 and TRBJ1-6; 7 nucleotides match TRBD1. Trimming at V came to 4 bases and at J to 7 bases, leaving 2 bases not matched to a gene. The CDR3 consists of 13 residues. Germline lookup yields CDR1 SGHRS and CDR2 YFSETQ.